This T cell receptor beta chain was obtained from a study of blood T cell repertoires in COVID-19. About the study: The analysed material was cDNA or gDNA that came from T cells, B-cell-depleted T cells, or PBMCs.

CDR3 length: 15 amino acids. The germline gives CDR1 PRHDT, CDR2 FYEKMQ (reference sequence). V gave up 10 bases and J gave up 0 bases, with 13 bases separating them. The assay was immunoSEQ multiplex PCR, and TCRdb's table has in-frame clones only and misses some. The repertoire holds a few hundred thousand clones, with less than 90% as singletons. V usage is TRBV13 and J usage is TRBJ1-6; possible D gene TRBD1, 6 bases. This sequence originates from a woman aged 25-40 years who had recovered from COVID-19. The material sequenced was PBMCs or T cells enriched from blood (not recorded which). CDR3 in DNA: TGTGCCACCGCAAGGGGGAGCTCCTATAATTCACCCCTCCACTTT. Its translation: CATARGSSYNSPLHF.